A single sample is the source of the 5 T cell receptor beta chains below, sequenced in a study of control samples from healthy donors and cancer patients. Measured with immunoSEQ multiplex PCR; TCRdb has only the in-frame clones, and not every one. The table shows more than 70,000 clones, with approximately 94% occurring only once. The sample was blood. The receptors were sampled from a woman between 25 and 40 years old in good health.

J is TRBJ1-1 and V is TRBV28, with D possibly TRBD1 on 6 matching bases. Germline loops: CDR1 MDHEN, CDR2 SYDVKM. Deletions cut 6 bases from V and 2 bases from J, with 13 bases between. The CDR3 loop spans 14 amino acids. The CDR3, as DNA: TGTGCCAGCAGGAGTGGACAGCCAAACACTGAAGCTTTCTTT. Translating it yields CASRSGQPNTEAFF.

The V call is TRBV4-1, the J call TRBJ1-4; 8 nucleotides line up with TRBD1. The CDR3 consists of 17 residues. V lost 3 bases to trimming and J lost 4 bases; unmatched junction nucleotides: 10. Germline-derived CDR1 and CDR2 are MGHRA and YSYEKL. CDR3 sequence: CASSQIRDRLRNEKLFF. CDR3 sequence (DNA): TGCGCCAGCAGCCAGATTCGGGACAGGCTTCGTAATGAAAAACTGTTTTTT.

V is TRBV5-4 and J is TRBJ1-2, with 7 bases that match TRBD1. Germline CDR1 and CDR2: SGHNT and YYREEE (reference sequence). The V gene end was trimmed by 6 bases and the J gene end by 5 bases; junction bases not matched to a gene: 10. This CDR3 contains 14 residues. The chain's CDR3 is CASTDQGDFYGYTF. The CDR3 DNA sequence: TGTGCCAGCACCGATCAGGGGGATTTTTATGGCTACACCTTC. Using reference TRBV5-4 and TRBJ1-2 for the parts outside the CDR3, the full variable domain is ETGVTQSPTHLIKTRGQQVTLRCSSQSGHNTVSWYQQALGQGPQFIFQYYREEENGRGNFPPRFSGLQFPNYSSELNVNALELDDSALYLCASTDQGDFYGYTFGSGTRLTVV.

The chain employs TRBV19 and TRBJ2-2, with 8 bases aligning to TRBD2. The CDR3 is made up of 16 amino acids. CDR1 and CDR2 from the germline V gene are LNHDA and SQIVND (reference sequence). J was trimmed by 5 bases and V by 6 bases; bases with no gene match: 11. The CDR3 bases are TGTGCCAGTAGCGATCCAGGCGGGGGGCGTACCGGGGAGCTGTTTTTT. This encodes CASSDPGGGRTGELFF. Full variable domain (missing parts from reference TRBV19 and TRBJ2-2): DGGITQSPKYLFRKEGQNVTLSCEQNLNHDAMYWYRQDPGQGLRLIYYSQIVNDFQKGDIAEGYSVSREKKESFPLTVTSAQKNPTAFYLCASSDPGGGRTGELFFGEGSRLTVL.

Points on this clone: Distinct nucleotide sequences in the sample also encode this CDR3. The chain uses TRBV27 and TRBJ1-1, with TRBD1 matching 9 bases. Germline V CDR1 and CDR2: MNHEY, SMNVEV (reference sequence). The CDR3 has 14 amino acids. The V gene end was trimmed by 5 bases and the J gene end by 1 base; junction bases not matched to a gene: 2. CDR3 DNA: TGTGCCAGCAGTCTGGGACAGGGGAACACTGAAGCTTTCTTT. Protein product: CASSLGQGNTEAFF.